The 6 T cell receptor beta chains given below trace back to one sample, sequenced in a study of T-cell reconstitution after alpha-beta-depleted transplantation in children. TCRbeta library preparation incorporated unique molecular identifiers. A single record per CDR3 protein comes from TCRdb applying MiXCR to the PCR reads. The sample holds hundreds of thousands of distinct CDR3 sequences; 16% are singletons and the top ten take under 30%. The specimen was PBMCs, mostly from graft donor cells, collected 360 days after TCRalphabeta/CD19-depleted stem cell transplant. The receptor source for this set is a boy in the first two years of life who had a stem cell transplant for Wiskott-Aldrich syndrome, so the T cells may come from the graft donor.

This clonotype turned up a few times. The chain employs TRBV2 and TRBJ2-3; TRBD1 might be the D (7 bases). V was pared by 4 bases and J by 4 bases, with 15 bases between. Germline assignment: CDR1 SNHLY and CDR2 FYNNEI. CDR3 length: 15 amino acids. Written as DNA, the CDR3 is TGTGCCAGCAGTGTGACAGGGAGGAAGGCAGATACGCAGTATTTT. This encodes CASSVTGRKADTQYF.

The chain has TRBV7-2 and TRBJ2-3; D gene uncertain. CDR3 length: 13 residues. Germline assignment: CDR1 SGHTA and CDR2 FQGNSA. V lost 3 bases and J 6 bases, leaving 10 bases between the germline ends. The CDR3 region is CASSFLPLDTQYF. The CDR3 nucleotides read TGTGCCAGCAGCTTCCTTCCCTTGGATACGCAGTATTTT.

Many counts were recorded for this clonotype. The J gene is TRBJ2-1, the V gene TRBV5-1; TRBD2 is a possible D gene (6 bases). Trimming cost V 5 bases and J 1 base, with 13 bases left between them. The CDR3 loop spans 15 amino acids. Looked up from germline, CDR1 is SGHRS and CDR2 is YFSETQ. The CDR3 sequence is CASSRVGGSYNEQFF. Written as DNA, the CDR3 is TGCGCCAGCAGTCGGGTGGGAGGTTCCTACAATGAGCAGTTCTTC.

This clonotype turned up a few times. This chain connects TRBV4-3 to TRBJ1-4; TRBD1 aligns across 8 bases. Unmatched junction bases numbered 7, after V lost 2 bases and J lost 5 bases. Per germline, CDR1 LGHNA and CDR2 YSLEER. This CDR3 is 16 amino acids long. Here the CDR3 DNA reads TGCGCCAGCAGCCAAATTACAGGGGGGGCAAATGAAAAACTGTTTTTT. Translation gives CASSQITGGANEKLFF.

The chain employs TRBV12-3 or TRBV12-4 and TRBJ2-2, with 7 bases aligning to TRBD2. This CDR3 comprises 16 residues. V was clipped by 1 base and J by 6 bases; unmatched bases: 8. The CDR3 region is CASSLEAGVEAGELFF. The CDR3 DNA is TGTGCCAGCAGTTTAGAGGCGGGAGTCGAAGCCGGGGAGCTGTTTTTT.

This rearrangement joins TRBV5-5 to TRBJ2-1; D call uncertain. V was shortened by 1 base and J by 0 bases, with 8 bases between the two germline ends. The CDR3 extends over 15 amino acids. Per germline, CDR1 SGHKS and CDR2 YYEKEE (reference sequence). CDR3: CASSLYASSYNEQFF. The CDR3 bases are TGTGCCAGCAGCTTGTACGCTAGCTCCTACAATGAGCAGTTCTTC.